The clone carrying this T cell receptor beta chain appeared many times. This sample stems from a study of molecular identifiers for immune sequencing clone quantification. Turning to the study itself: RNA from 20,000 or 100,000 naive CD8 cells was split five ways in replicates, with four sequenced.

Trimming removed 3 bases from V and 3 bases from J, with 13 bases in between. The CDR3 spans 15 residues. Germline V gene sequence: CDR1 SGHDT, CDR2 YYEEEE. Previously described methods and listed TCR primers produced bulk TCR libraries. Each CDR3 protein gets one entry after TCRdb re-called the PCR reads with MiXCR. The table lists roughly 50,000 distinct CDR3 sequences, 25% of them singletons. This TCR came from a human donor in good health. Some libraries in this study had Jurkat cell RNA spiked in. This rearrangement joins TRBV5-6 to TRBJ2-1, with D unclear. Input material: naive CD8+ T cells from blood, with Jurkat cell RNA spiked in. Noted subset: FACS-sorted CD8+CD4-CCR7+CD45RA+ naive T cells. The CDR3 region is CASSSDPGVYNEQFF. The DNA for the CDR3 is TGTGCCAGCAGCTCGGACCCTGGGGTCTACAATGAGCAGTTCTTC. The full variable domain, its missing parts supplied by reference TRBV5-6 and TRBJ2-1, is DAGVTQSPTHLIKTRGQQVTLRCSPKSGHDTVSWYQQALGQGPQFIFQYYEEEERQRGNFPDRFSGHQFPNYSSELNVNALLLGDSALYLCASSSDPGVYNEQFFGPGTRLTVL.